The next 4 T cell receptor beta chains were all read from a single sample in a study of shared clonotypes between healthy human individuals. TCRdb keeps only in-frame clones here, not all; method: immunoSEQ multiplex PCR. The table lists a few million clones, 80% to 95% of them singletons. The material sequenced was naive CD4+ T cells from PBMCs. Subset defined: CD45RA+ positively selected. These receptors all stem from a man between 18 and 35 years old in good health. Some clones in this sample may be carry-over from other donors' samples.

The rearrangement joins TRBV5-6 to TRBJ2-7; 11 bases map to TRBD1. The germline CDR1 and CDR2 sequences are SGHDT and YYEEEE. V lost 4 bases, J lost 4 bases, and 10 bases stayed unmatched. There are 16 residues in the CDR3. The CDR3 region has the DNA TGTGCCAGCAGCCAGATGGACAGGGGGCGCGGATACGAGCAGTACTTC. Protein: CASSQMDRGRGYEQYF.

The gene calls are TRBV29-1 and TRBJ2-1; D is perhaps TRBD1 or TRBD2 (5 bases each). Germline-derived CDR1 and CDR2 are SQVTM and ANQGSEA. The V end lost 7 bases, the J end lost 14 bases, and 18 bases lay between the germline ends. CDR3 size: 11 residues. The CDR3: CSASSEGAEFF. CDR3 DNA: TGCAGCGCCAGTAGCGAAGGGGCGGAGTTCTTC.

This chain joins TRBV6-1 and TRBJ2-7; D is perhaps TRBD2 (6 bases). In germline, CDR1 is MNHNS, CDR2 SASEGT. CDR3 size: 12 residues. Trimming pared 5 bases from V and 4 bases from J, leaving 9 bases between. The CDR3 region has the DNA TGTGCCAGCAGTCCGGCGGGGTACGAGCAGTACTTC. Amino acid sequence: CASSPAGYEQYF.

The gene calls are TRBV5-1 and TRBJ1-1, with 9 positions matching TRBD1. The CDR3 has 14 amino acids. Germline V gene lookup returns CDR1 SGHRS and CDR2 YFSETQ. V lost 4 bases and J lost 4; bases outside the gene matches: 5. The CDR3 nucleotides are TGCGCCAGCAGCCAGGGACAGGGCCCCACTGAAGCTTTCTTT. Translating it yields CASSQGQGPTEAFF.